These T cell receptor beta chains were read from a single sample in a study of blood T cells in healthy people across ages. TCRdb reanalysed the 5' RACE reads using MiXCR and keeps one entry per CDR3 protein. Of 1.5 million to 2 million distinct CDR3 sequences listed, 35% to 50% are singletons. The sample was blood. These receptors all come from a human donor in good health. Both conserved end residues are part of each CDR3. D genes are given only for firm matches. A clone size is listed for some rows: how often the clone was seen (once, few, many), or a class if it is expanded.

v_call: TRBV29-1; cdr3_length: 14; clone_size: few; j_call: TRBJ2-7; d_call: TRBD1; cdr3_aa: CSAGDRGESYEQYF; cdr3_nt: TGCAGCGCGGGGGACAGGGGGGAGTCCTACGAGCAGTACTTC
v_call: TRBV4-2; cdr3_length: 15; clone_size: NA; j_call: TRBJ2-1; d_call: NA; cdr3_aa: CASSLGDPHSGEQFF; cdr3_nt: TGTGCCAGCAGCCTCGGGGACCCCCACAGCGGTGAGCAGTTCTTC
v_call: TRBV7-7; cdr3_length: 13; clone_size: NA; j_call: TRBJ2-7; d_call: TRBD1; cdr3_aa: CASSAGGPHEQYF; cdr3_nt: TGTGCCAGCAGTGCAGGGGGCCCCCACGAGCAGTACTTC
v_call: TRBV29-1; cdr3_length: 16; clone_size: NA; j_call: TRBJ2-5; d_call: NA; cdr3_aa: CSVESVFGTFQETQYF; cdr3_nt: TGCAGCGTTGAATCGGTTTTCGGCACCTTTCAAGAGACCCAGTACTTC
v_call: TRBV5-6; cdr3_length: 15; clone_size: few; j_call: TRBJ1-1; d_call: NA; cdr3_aa: CASSSHTVWNTEAFF; cdr3_nt: TGTGCCAGCAGCTCCCACACAGTTTGGAACACTGAAGCTTTCTTT
v_call: TRBV15; cdr3_length: 15; clone_size: few; j_call: TRBJ1-4; d_call: TRBD1; cdr3_aa: CATSTHRGTNEKLFF; cdr3_nt: TGTGCCACCAGCACTCACAGGGGGACTAATGAAAAACTGTTTTTT
v_call: TRBV7-2; cdr3_length: 15; clone_size: NA; j_call: TRBJ2-4; d_call: TRBD1; cdr3_aa: CASSSRQGPPVGQYF; cdr3_nt: TGTGCCAGCAGCTCAAGACAGGGGCCCCCGGTTGGGCAGTACTTC
v_call: TRBV7-9; cdr3_length: 12; clone_size: few; j_call: TRBJ1-1; d_call: NA; cdr3_aa: CASSSREGEAFF; cdr3_nt: TGTGCCAGCAGCTCCAGGGAGGGTGAAGCTTTCTTT
v_call: TRBV9; cdr3_length: 14; clone_size: few; j_call: TRBJ1-2; d_call: NA; cdr3_aa: CASSVDGTPYGYTF; cdr3_nt: TGTGCCAGCAGCGTAGACGGCACCCCCTATGGCTACACCTTC
v_call: TRBV2; cdr3_length: 13; clone_size: NA; j_call: TRBJ1-2; d_call: NA; cdr3_aa: CASLPRGAYGYTF; cdr3_nt: TGTGCCAGCCTCCCACGAGGGGCCTATGGCTACACCTTC
v_call: TRBV4-2; cdr3_length: 12; clone_size: few; j_call: TRBJ1-1; d_call: NA; cdr3_aa: CASSQPFEEAFF; cdr3_nt: TGTGCCAGCAGCCAACCGTTCGAGGAAGCTTTCTTT
v_call: TRBV4-1; cdr3_length: 17; clone_size: NA; j_call: TRBJ1-5; d_call: TRBD1; cdr3_aa: CASSPGQGQTIDQPQHF; cdr3_nt: TGCGCCAGCAGCCCGGGACAGGGACAAACAATTGATCAGCCCCAGCATTTT
v_call: TRBV11-2; cdr3_length: 16; clone_size: NA; j_call: TRBJ2-4; d_call: NA; cdr3_aa: CASSLVGVEAKNIQYF; cdr3_nt: TGTGCCAGCAGCTTAGTGGGGGTCGAAGCCAAAAACATTCAGTACTTC
v_call: TRBV7-2; cdr3_length: 13; clone_size: NA; j_call: TRBJ1-2; d_call: NA; cdr3_aa: CASSLPGYYGYTF; cdr3_nt: TGTGCCAGCAGCTTACCAGGGTACTATGGCTACACCTTC
v_call: TRBV7-6; cdr3_length: 13; clone_size: NA; j_call: TRBJ2-2; d_call: NA; cdr3_aa: CASSFSHTWELFF; cdr3_nt: TGTGCCAGCAGCTTCTCCCACACCTGGGAGCTGTTTTTT
v_call: TRBV6-5; cdr3_length: 15; clone_size: many; j_call: TRBJ2-7; d_call: TRBD2; cdr3_aa: CASTFGGGPIYEQYF; cdr3_nt: TGTGCCAGCACCTTCGGGGGGGGGCCCATTTACGAGCAGTACTTC
v_call: TRBV28; cdr3_length: 13; clone_size: NA; j_call: TRBJ2-7; d_call: NA; cdr3_aa: CASSFEGPSEQYF; cdr3_nt: TGTGCCAGCAGTTTTGAGGGACCGTCCGAGCAGTACTTC
v_call: TRBV5-1; cdr3_length: 20; clone_size: few; j_call: TRBJ2-7; d_call: TRBD1; cdr3_aa: CASRKVPGQGVSRPSGEQYF; cdr3_nt: TGCGCCAGCAGGAAAGTACCGGGACAGGGGGTATCCCGCCCGAGTGGCGAGCAGTACTTC
v_call: TRBV6-5; cdr3_length: 17; clone_size: NA; j_call: TRBJ2-3; d_call: TRBD2; cdr3_aa: CASSYGLAGGYTDTQYF; cdr3_nt: TGTGCCAGCAGTTACGGCCTAGCGGGGGGGTACACAGATACGCAGTATTTT
v_call: TRBV6-2/TRBV6-3; cdr3_length: 16; clone_size: NA; j_call: TRBJ2-5; d_call: NA; cdr3_aa: CASSYQGPLTYNEQYF; cdr3_nt: TGTGCCAGCAGTTACCAGGGACCCCTAACGTACAATGAGCAGTACTTC
v_call: TRBV6-5; cdr3_length: 13; clone_size: NA; j_call: TRBJ1-1; d_call: NA; cdr3_aa: CASRFSDPPVAFF; cdr3_nt: TGTGCCAGCAGATTTTCGGACCCACCGGTGGCTTTCTTT
v_call: TRBV7-2; cdr3_length: 13; clone_size: NA; j_call: TRBJ2-1; d_call: NA; cdr3_aa: CASSLVVVNEQFF; cdr3_nt: TGTGCCAGCAGCTTAGTGGTGGTCAATGAGCAGTTCTTC
v_call: TRBV9; cdr3_length: 13; clone_size: NA; j_call: TRBJ2-3; d_call: NA; cdr3_aa: CASSATPGDTQYF; cdr3_nt: TGTGCCAGCAGCGCAACCCCTGGAGATACGCAGTATTTT
v_call: TRBV10-3; cdr3_length: 15; clone_size: NA; j_call: TRBJ2-7; d_call: NA; cdr3_aa: CAISAPAGSPYEQYF; cdr3_nt: TGTGCCATCAGTGCCCCTGCAGGGTCGCCCTACGAGCAGTACTTC
v_call: TRBV27; cdr3_length: 15; clone_size: NA; j_call: TRBJ1-4; d_call: NA; cdr3_aa: CASKIRDLGGEKLFF; cdr3_nt: TGTGCCAGCAAAATCAGGGATCTTGGAGGTGAAAAACTGTTTTTT
v_call: TRBV12-3/TRBV12-4; cdr3_length: 15; clone_size: NA; j_call: TRBJ2-7; d_call: TRBD2; cdr3_aa: CASRASGGSLYEQYF; cdr3_nt: TGTGCCAGCAGAGCTAGCGGGGGGTCGCTTTACGAGCAGTACTTC
v_call: TRBV9; cdr3_length: 13; clone_size: NA; j_call: TRBJ2-7; d_call: NA; cdr3_aa: CASSASAGYEQYF; cdr3_nt: TGTGCCAGCAGCGCCTCCGCGGGGTACGAGCAGTACTTC
v_call: TRBV20-1; cdr3_length: 15; clone_size: few; j_call: TRBJ2-3; d_call: TRBD2; cdr3_aa: CSAGLAGGLTDTQYF; cdr3_nt: TGCAGTGCCGGACTAGCGGGGGGTTTAACAGATACGCAGTATTTT
v_call: TRBV6-2/TRBV6-3; cdr3_length: 12; clone_size: NA; j_call: TRBJ1-2; d_call: NA; cdr3_aa: CASSETGRGYTF; cdr3_nt: TGTGCCAGCAGCGAGACAGGTAGAGGCTACACCTTC
v_call: TRBV12-3/TRBV12-4; cdr3_length: 17; clone_size: NA; j_call: TRBJ1-1; d_call: NA; cdr3_aa: CASSLSGARSARHEAFF; cdr3_nt: TGTGCCAGCAGTTTGAGCGGAGCCCGTTCAGCCCGCCATGAAGCTTTCTTT
v_call: TRBV12-3/TRBV12-4; cdr3_length: 13; clone_size: NA; j_call: TRBJ2-7; d_call: NA; cdr3_aa: CASSDRLRVEQYF; cdr3_nt: TGTGCCAGCAGCGACCGATTAAGGGTCGAGCAGTACTTC
v_call: TRBV6-1; cdr3_length: 18; clone_size: NA; j_call: TRBJ2-6; d_call: NA; cdr3_aa: CASRSAAGVLSGANVLTF; cdr3_nt: TGTGCCAGCAGGTCCGCGGCAGGGGTACTTTCTGGGGCCAACGTCCTGACTTTC
v_call: TRBV20-1; cdr3_length: 14; clone_size: NA; j_call: TRBJ2-5; d_call: TRBD2; cdr3_aa: CSAMGGGAYNEQYF; cdr3_nt: TGCAGTGCTATGGGCGGGGGGGCCTATAATGAGCAGTACTTC
v_call: TRBV29-1; cdr3_length: 15; clone_size: few; j_call: TRBJ1-2; d_call: NA; cdr3_aa: CSVETTFVEGYGYTF; cdr3_nt: TGCAGCGTTGAGACCACATTCGTAGAAGGCTATGGCTACACCTTC
v_call: TRBV12-3/TRBV12-4; cdr3_length: 16; clone_size: NA; j_call: TRBJ2-3; d_call: TRBD2; cdr3_aa: CASSSGLAGIVDTQYF; cdr3_nt: TGTGCCAGCAGTTCGGGACTAGCGGGGATCGTAGATACGCAGTATTTT
v_call: TRBV29-1; cdr3_length: 11; clone_size: many; j_call: TRBJ2-5; d_call: NA; cdr3_aa: CSVVSVETQYF; cdr3_nt: TGCAGCGTTGTTAGCGTAGAGACCCAGTACTTC
v_call: TRBV4-1; cdr3_length: 17; clone_size: NA; j_call: TRBJ2-1; d_call: TRBD2; cdr3_aa: CAGSQEWDYPSYNEQFF; cdr3_nt: TGCGCCGGCAGCCAAGAATGGGACTACCCCTCCTACAATGAGCAGTTCTTC
v_call: TRBV27; cdr3_length: 14; clone_size: few; j_call: TRBJ1-5; d_call: TRBD1; cdr3_aa: CASSFYRGNQPQHF; cdr3_nt: TGTGCCAGCAGTTTTTACAGGGGGAATCAGCCCCAGCATTTT
v_call: TRBV24-1; cdr3_length: 15; clone_size: NA; j_call: TRBJ1-2; d_call: NA; cdr3_aa: CATSDLDAGEWGYTF; cdr3_nt: TGTGCCACCAGTGACCTAGACGCGGGGGAATGGGGCTACACCTTC
v_call: TRBV28; cdr3_length: 14; clone_size: few; j_call: TRBJ1-2; d_call: TRBD1; cdr3_aa: CASTLGQAIYGYTF; cdr3_nt: TGTGCCAGCACCCTGGGACAGGCGATCTATGGCTACACCTTC
v_call: TRBV20-1; cdr3_length: 14; clone_size: NA; j_call: TRBJ2-2; d_call: NA; cdr3_aa: CSAAVPGAPGKLFF; cdr3_nt: TGCAGTGCAGCGGTGCCGGGGGCCCCGGGGAAGCTGTTTTTT
v_call: TRBV4-2; cdr3_length: 15; clone_size: many; j_call: TRBJ2-7; d_call: TRBD1; cdr3_aa: CASSQAGTGPYEQYF; cdr3_nt: TGTGCCAGCAGCCAAGCCGGGACAGGGCCCTACGAGCAGTACTTC
v_call: TRBV5-1; cdr3_length: 15; clone_size: few; j_call: TRBJ2-3; d_call: NA; cdr3_aa: CASSSEGAGADTQYF; cdr3_nt: TGCGCCAGCAGCTCCGAGGGTGCGGGTGCAGATACGCAGTATTTT
v_call: TRBV12-3/TRBV12-4; cdr3_length: 14; clone_size: NA; j_call: TRBJ1-6; d_call: NA; cdr3_aa: CASRPRGTGSPRHF; cdr3_nt: TGTGCCAGCAGACCCCGGGGGACTGGATCACCCCGCCACTTT
v_call: TRBV7-3; cdr3_length: 17; clone_size: NA; j_call: TRBJ2-1; d_call: TRBD2; cdr3_aa: CASSSDGTSGGYDEQFF; cdr3_nt: TGTGCCAGCAGCAGCGACGGGACTAGCGGGGGGTACGATGAGCAGTTCTTC
v_call: TRBV12-3/TRBV12-4; cdr3_length: 12; clone_size: NA; j_call: TRBJ2-1; d_call: NA; cdr3_aa: CASTILAMEQFF; cdr3_nt: TGTGCCAGCACCATCCTAGCGATGGAGCAGTTCTTC
v_call: TRBV7-2; cdr3_length: 13; clone_size: NA; j_call: TRBJ2-1; d_call: NA; cdr3_aa: CASTPNSYNEQFF; cdr3_nt: TGTGCCAGCACCCCCAACTCCTACAATGAGCAGTTCTTC
v_call: TRBV28; cdr3_length: 17; clone_size: few; j_call: TRBJ2-4; d_call: TRBD1; cdr3_aa: CASSSPIRQGLKNIQYF; cdr3_nt: TGTGCCAGCAGTTCACCTATCCGACAGGGCTTAAAAAACATTCAGTACTTC
v_call: TRBV3-1; cdr3_length: 16; clone_size: NA; j_call: TRBJ2-3; d_call: NA; cdr3_aa: CASSQGYPDSTDTQYF; cdr3_nt: TGTGCCAGCAGCCAAGGTTATCCGGATAGCACAGATACGCAGTATTTT
v_call: TRBV29-1; cdr3_length: 12; clone_size: NA; j_call: TRBJ1-1; d_call: NA; cdr3_aa: CSVKRSGSEAFF; cdr3_nt: TGCAGCGTCAAACGGAGCGGGAGTGAAGCTTTCTTT
v_call: TRBV12-3/TRBV12-4; cdr3_length: 13; clone_size: few; j_call: TRBJ2-1; d_call: NA; cdr3_aa: CASSLSGIETQFF; cdr3_nt: TGTGCCAGCAGTTTGTCAGGGATCGAGACCCAGTTCTTC
v_call: TRBV6-5; cdr3_length: 14; clone_size: NA; j_call: TRBJ1-1; d_call: TRBD1; cdr3_aa: CASKPGQKNTEAFF; cdr3_nt: TGTGCCAGCAAGCCGGGACAGAAGAACACTGAAGCTTTCTTT
v_call: TRBV6-2/TRBV6-3; cdr3_length: 14; clone_size: NA; j_call: TRBJ2-3; d_call: NA; cdr3_aa: CASSTRYPEDTQYF; cdr3_nt: TGTGCCAGCAGTACCCGGTACCCGGAGGATACGCAGTATTTT
v_call: TRBV6-1; cdr3_length: 19; clone_size: NA; j_call: TRBJ2-6; d_call: TRBD1; cdr3_aa: CASSAPTGGSAFGANVLTF; cdr3_nt: TGTGCCAGCAGTGCGCCGACAGGGGGTTCGGCATTTGGGGCCAACGTCCTGACTTTC
v_call: TRBV7-2; cdr3_length: 13; clone_size: NA; j_call: TRBJ1-5; d_call: NA; cdr3_aa: CASSLAAQQPQHF; cdr3_nt: TGTGCCAGCAGCCTCGCGGCGCAACAGCCCCAGCATTTT
v_call: TRBV7-3; cdr3_length: 17; clone_size: many; j_call: TRBJ2-1; d_call: TRBD2; cdr3_aa: CASSPGMSGGSYNEQFF; cdr3_nt: TGTGCCAGCAGCCCCGGTATGTCGGGGGGTTCCTACAATGAGCAGTTCTTC
v_call: TRBV15; cdr3_length: 16; clone_size: NA; j_call: TRBJ2-3; d_call: TRBD2; cdr3_aa: CATSREGQRGADTQYF; cdr3_nt: TGTGCCACCAGCAGAGAGGGCCAGCGGGGGGCAGATACGCAGTATTTT
v_call: TRBV11-2; cdr3_length: 12; clone_size: NA; j_call: TRBJ1-1; d_call: NA; cdr3_aa: CASSFKGSEAFF; cdr3_nt: TGTGCCAGCAGCTTCAAGGGGAGTGAAGCTTTCTTT